These 27 T cell receptor beta chains share one sample of origin, sequenced in a study of blood T cell repertoires in COVID-19. Here immunoSEQ multiplex PCR was the method, and the copy in TCRdb shows in-frame clones only, minus some. The repertoire holds roughly 53,000 clones, about 86% seen once, with around 5% in the top ten. Source material: peripheral blood. The receptors come from a man aged 40-49 years with active COVID-19.

This clone was detected once. One end of the junction does not line up with germline, which may come from a read error. This chain joins TRBV19 and TRBJ2-2; 9 bases fit TRBD1. Germline loops: CDR1 LNHDA, CDR2 SQIVND (reference sequence). The CDR3 extends over 15 amino acids. The CDR3: CASRPGQGNTGELFF. DNA of the CDR3: TGTGCTAGTAGACCGGGACAGGGGAACACCGGGGAGCTGTTTTTT.

The chain employs TRBV18 and TRBJ2-7; D not certain. Trimming removed 2 bases from V and 7 bases from J, with 6 bases in between. From germline, CDR1 is KGHSH and CDR2 LQKENI. The CDR3 length is 11 residues. CDR3 residues: CASSPGPEQYF. CDR3 nucleotides: TGTGCCAGCTCACCAGGGCCAGAGCAGTACTTC.

The chain combines TRBV30 with TRBJ2-5, with D hard to call. This CDR3 spans 12 amino acids. Between the trimmed V and J ends, which lost 2 bases and 1 base, there was a span of 5 bases. Germline CDR1 GTSNPN, CDR2 SVGIG (reference sequence). DNA for the CDR3: TGTGCCTGGAGTTCGTTCCAAGAGACCCAGTACTTC. It codes for CAWSSFQETQYF. Complete variable domain (other parts from reference TRBV30 and TRBJ2-5): SQTIHQWPATLVQPVGSPLSLECTVEGTSNPNLYWYRQAAGRGLQLLFYSVGIGQISSEVPQNLSASRPQDRQFILSSKKLLLSDSGFYLCAWSSFQETQYFGPGTRLLVL.

The genes are TRBV28 and TRBJ1-4; D unclear. Germline V gene data show CDR1 as MDHEN and CDR2 as SYDVKM. The V gene lost 3 bases and the J gene lost 0 bases, with 8 bases spanning the gap. This CDR3 is built from 15 residues. The CDR3 spells CASSLSLATNEKLFF. The CDR3 DNA reads TGTGCCAGCAGTTTGTCGCTAGCAACTAATGAAAAACTGTTTTTT.

This chain joins TRBV28 and TRBJ1-5; 8 nucleotides line up with TRBD1. V dropped 5 bases and J dropped 1; count of bases not matched to a gene: 10. CDR1 and CDR2 (germline): MDHEN, SYDVKM. This CDR3 comprises 17 residues. In DNA form, the CDR3 reads TGTGCCAGCAGTAGCCACCGCAGGGGGCCGAGCAATCAGCCCCAGCATTTT. This gives the protein CASSSHRRGPSNQPQHF.

The chain recombines TRBV7-9 with TRBJ1-1; 12 positions agree with TRBD1. The V gene's germline CDR1 is SEHNR and CDR2 FQNEAQ (reference sequence). Trimming removed 6 bases from V and 3 bases from J; junction bases left unmatched: 8. The CDR3 totals 16 residues. CDR3 nucleotides: TGTGCCAGCAGTCTCCTGGGACAGGGGGCTTACACTGAAGCTTTCTTT. Its protein product is CASSLLGQGAYTEAFF.

V is TRBV28 and J is TRBJ1-2, with TRBD1 matching over 7 bases. The CDR3 contains 15 residues. Trimming removed 3 bases from V and 8 bases from J; junction bases left unmatched: 12. Germline V gives CDR1 MDHEN, CDR2 SYDVKM. The CDR3 DNA follows: TGTGCCAGCAGTTTTTTGCGAGAGGGGGCAAGAGGCTACACCTTC. Amino acid sequence: CASSFLREGARGYTF.

This clone came up once. The rearrangement links TRBV7-3 to TRBJ1-1; 7 bases fit TRBD1. Per germline, CDR1 SGHTA and CDR2 FQGTGA. CDR3 size: 16 residues. The V gene end was trimmed by 7 bases and the J gene end by 0 bases; junction bases not matched to a gene: 11. CDR3 sequence: CASTHRGQQLNTEAFF. In DNA form, the CDR3 reads TGTGCCAGCACCCACAGGGGTCAACAATTGAACACTGAAGCTTTCTTT.

The CDR3 DNA is TGCGCCAGCAGCTTGTCCTCTTCAACAGGGATTATTACAGATACGCAGTATTTT. It is translated as CASSLSSSTGIITDTQYF. The V gene is TRBV5-1, the J gene TRBJ2-3, with D possibly being TRBD1 (6 bases). V was clipped by 1 base and J by 3 bases, with 21 bases between them. Looked up from germline, CDR1 is SGHRS and CDR2 is YFSETQ. CDR3 size: 18 residues.

This clone is labeled large. The genes are TRBV12-3 or TRBV12-4 and TRBJ2-1; D gene unclear. This CDR3 has 13 residues. The V end lost 5 bases, the J end lost 5 bases, and 10 bases lay between the germline ends. CDR3 amino acids: CASSRGGDNEQFF. The CDR3 coding sequence is TGTGCCAGCAGTCGCGGCGGCGACAATGAGCAGTTCTTC.

DNA of the CDR3: TGTGCCAGTAGTAGGAGGGGTTCCACCTACGAGCAGTACTTC. Its protein product is CASSRRGSTYEQYF. The chain links TRBV19 to TRBJ2-7; possibly TRBD2 for D (6 bases). Trimming pared 4 bases from V and 2 bases from J, leaving 12 bases between. This CDR3 region has 14 residues. CDR1 is LNHDA and CDR2 is SQIVND in the germline V gene (reference sequence).

This clone was picked up a small number of times. The chain combines TRBV6-4 with TRBJ1-3; D is possibly TRBD1 (6 bases). The germline V and J ends were trimmed by 8 bases and 3 bases, with 20 bases remaining between them. The CDR3 loop spans 16 amino acids. Germline V lookup: CDR1 MRHNA, CDR2 SNTAGT. The CDR3 DNA is TGTGCCAGCTCCATCCCCCAACAGGGCGGTGGAAACACCATATATTTT. Its translation: CASSIPQQGGGNTIYF.

The chain uses TRBV29-1 and TRBJ2-2; D is possibly TRBD2 (6 bases). CDR1 SQVTM and CDR2 ANQGSEA come from the germline V gene. The V end was cut by 6 bases, the J end by 1 base, with 12 bases between. The CDR3 has 14 amino acids. In DNA form, the CDR3 reads TGCAGCGTCGCCGGGCGGGAGAACACCGGGGAGCTGTTTTTT. It encodes CSVAGRENTGELFF.

The V gene is TRBV9, the J gene TRBJ2-2, with 8 bases lining up with TRBD2. This CDR3 is built from 14 residues. Germline lookup yields CDR1 SGDLS and CDR2 YYNGEE. The V and J ends lost 4 bases and 6 bases, in that order; junction bases with no gene match: 5. CDR3 amino acids: CASSPGLAPGELFF. The DNA of the CDR3 is TGTGCCAGCAGCCCCGGACTAGCCCCCGGGGAGCTGTTTTTT.

The chain uses TRBV11-2 and TRBJ2-6, with 7 bases fitting TRBD1. This CDR3 region has 18 residues. Germline loops: CDR1 SGHAT, CDR2 FQNNGV. The J segment lost 0 bases and the V segment lost 6 bases, leaving 11 bases of the junction unmatched. The CDR3 region has the DNA TGTGCCAGCAGGTCTCCCGGGACAGCTTACTCTGGGGCCAACGTCCTGACTTTC. Translation gives CASRSPGTAYSGANVLTF.

DNA for the CDR3: TGTGCCAGCAGCGTAGGGAGCTCTCAATTCGGGGGGGGTTCACCCCTCCACTTT. It specifies CASSVGSSQFGGGSPLHF. The gene calls are TRBV9 and TRBJ1-6, with a weak D call TRBD1 (5 bases). Germline V CDR1 and CDR2: SGDLS, YYNGEE. Trimming stripped 0 bases from V and 9 bases from J, with 22 bases between. CDR3 length equals 18 residues.

This rearrangement joins TRBV19 to TRBJ2-1, with 10 bases matching TRBD2. The CDR3 is made up of 14 amino acids. Germline V lookup: CDR1 LNHDA, CDR2 SQIVND (reference sequence). With V trimmed by 5 bases and J by 9 bases, 7 bases remained unmatched. CDR3 amino acids: CASSVLAGDLEQFF. The CDR3, as DNA: TGTGCCAGTAGTGTTCTAGCGGGAGATCTTGAGCAGTTCTTC.

The chain employs TRBV6-5 and TRBJ2-2, with D perhaps matching TRBD1 (6 bases). Germline loops: CDR1 MNHEY, CDR2 SVGAGI. The V gene lost 8 bases and the J gene lost 0 bases, with 13 bases spanning the gap. This CDR3 is built from 15 residues. For the CDR3, the DNA is TGTGCCAGCCGATGGACAGATTCGAACACCGGGGAGCTGTTTTTT. Amino acids: CASRWTDSNTGELFF.

The V call is TRBV24-1, the J call TRBJ2-2; a weak D match, TRBD2 (6 bases). Trimming left V 3 bases short and J 6 bases short, with 7 bases between. This CDR3 region has 13 residues. Germline-derived CDR1 and CDR2 are KGHDR and SFDVKD. CDR3 bases: TGTGCCACCAGTGATCGGAGGGCCGGGGAGCTGTTTTTT. Protein sequence: CATSDRRAGELFF.

This rearrangement joins TRBV6-6 to TRBJ1-6; TRBD1 aligns across 9 bases. The CDR3 is 14 residues long. Germline CDR1 MNHNY, CDR2 SVGAGI (reference sequence). V trimming: 3 bases; J trimming: 8 bases; junction bases outside the gene matches: 2. CDR3 loop: CASSYRQGDSPLHF. The CDR3 coding sequence is TGTGCCAGCAGTTATAGACAGGGGGATTCACCCCTCCACTTT.

This chain uses TRBV15 with TRBJ1-1; D possibly corresponds to TRBD1 (5 bases). The germline V gene has CDR1 LNHNV and CDR2 YYDKDF (reference sequence). V lost 3 bases to trimming and J lost 0 bases, with 8 bases between them. This CDR3 is 14 amino acids long. CDR3 residues: CATSSGGMNTEAFF. CDR3 in DNA: TGTGCCACCAGCAGCGGGGGAATGAACACTGAAGCTTTCTTT.

This clone appeared a single time. The J gene is TRBJ2-2, the V gene TRBV6-2 or TRBV6-3, with 12 bases lining up with TRBD2. The length of the CDR3 is 15 residues. Losses at the gene ends were 5 bases for V and 4 bases for J; bases not matched to a gene: 2. Germline V gene data show CDR1 as MNHEY and CDR2 as SVGEGT. Written as DNA, the CDR3 is TGTGCCAGCAGTCGGACTAGCGGGATCACCGGGGAGCTGTTTTTT. Protein sequence: CASSRTSGITGELFF.

This clone appeared a few times. The chain carries TRBV7-9 and TRBJ2-7; 8 bases line up with TRBD2. Germline V gene lookup returns CDR1 SEHNR and CDR2 FQNEAQ (reference sequence). J lost 5 bases, V lost 1 base, and 7 bases had no gene match. The CDR3 is 15 amino acids. For the CDR3, the DNA is TGTGCCAGCAGCTTAGTAAGCGGGAGTTGGAACGAGCAGTACTTC. Its translation is CASSLVSGSWNEQYF.

In its sample, this clone was seen once. The rearrangement links TRBV2 to TRBJ2-1, with 13 bases identical to TRBD2. V shed 1 base and J 11 bases; nucleotides not matched to a gene: 2. Germline-derived CDR1 and CDR2 are SNHLY and FYNNEI. The CDR3 has 14 residues. The CDR3 region has the DNA TGTGCCAGCAGTGAAGGACTAGCGGGAGGAAAGCAGTTCTTC. Translation: CASSEGLAGGKQFF.

This chain links TRBV28 with TRBJ1-2; weak D call: TRBD1 (5 bases). V was shortened by 11 bases and J by 1 base, with 17 bases between the two germline ends. Germline V CDR1 and CDR2: MDHEN, SYDVKM. This CDR3 has 14 residues. Here the CDR3 reads CAAKSLGGNYGYTF. CDR3 sequence (DNA): TGTGCCGCCAAGTCCTTGGGGGGTAACTATGGCTACACCTTC.

This clone came up once. V gene TRBV6-6 combines with J gene TRBJ2-1; TRBD2 aligns across 8 bases. CDR1 and CDR2 from the germline V gene are MNHNY and SVGAGI (reference sequence). The CDR3 has 15 amino acids. V was clipped by 6 bases and J by 5 bases; unmatched bases: 9. The CDR3 DNA sequence: TGTGCCAGCAGCGCCCCGGGACTAGGGAACAATGAGCAGTTCTTC. Protein: CASSAPGLGNNEQFF.

The rearrangement uses TRBV11-3 and TRBJ2-1; 16 bases map to TRBD2. Germline assignment: CDR1 SGHNT and CDR2 YENEEA. CDR3 size: 17 residues. Trimming took 4 bases from V and 9 from J; bases not matched to a gene: 9. This CDR3 reads CASSYRSGTSGRAEQFF. The CDR3 nucleotides read TGTGCCAGCAGCTACCGATCCGGGACTAGCGGGAGGGCTGAGCAGTTCTTC.